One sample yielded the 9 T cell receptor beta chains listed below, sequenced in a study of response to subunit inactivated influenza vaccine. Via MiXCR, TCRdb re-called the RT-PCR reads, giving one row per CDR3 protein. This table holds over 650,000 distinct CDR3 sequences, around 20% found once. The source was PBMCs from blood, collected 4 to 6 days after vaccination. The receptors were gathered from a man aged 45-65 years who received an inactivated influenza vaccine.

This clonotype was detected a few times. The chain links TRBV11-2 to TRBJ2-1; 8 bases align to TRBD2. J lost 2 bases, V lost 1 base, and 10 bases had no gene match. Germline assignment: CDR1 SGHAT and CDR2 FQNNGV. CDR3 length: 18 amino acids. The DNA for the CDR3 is TGTGCCAGCAGCTTAGTGTGGATGGGAGCGGGGGCCTACAATGAGCAGTTCTTC. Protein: CASSLVWMGAGAYNEQFF.

The CDR3 nucleotides read TGTGCCAGCAGCTTATCCTCACAGGGGATGCATTCACCCCTCCACTTT. Its protein product is CASSLSSQGMHSPLHF. The chain combines TRBV7-2 with TRBJ1-6, with 7 positions matching TRBD1. CDR3 length: 16 amino acids. Looked up from germline, CDR1 is SGHTA and CDR2 is FQGNSA. The junction had 9 bases not matched to a gene; V was cut back by 2 bases and J by 8 bases.

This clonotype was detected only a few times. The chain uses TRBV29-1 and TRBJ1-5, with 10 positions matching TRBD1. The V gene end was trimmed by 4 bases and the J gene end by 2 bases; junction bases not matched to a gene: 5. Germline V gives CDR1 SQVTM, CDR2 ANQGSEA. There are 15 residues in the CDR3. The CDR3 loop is CSVAQGTGGNQPQHF. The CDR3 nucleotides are TGCAGCGTTGCCCAAGGGACAGGGGGCAATCAGCCCCAGCATTTT.

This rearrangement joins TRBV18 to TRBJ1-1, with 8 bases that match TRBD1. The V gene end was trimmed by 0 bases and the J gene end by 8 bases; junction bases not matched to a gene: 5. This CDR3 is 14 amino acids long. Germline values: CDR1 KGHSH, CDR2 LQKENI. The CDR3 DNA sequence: TGTGCCAGCTCACCACCTCTACAGGGGGTGGAAGCTTTCTTT. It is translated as CASSPPLQGVEAFF.

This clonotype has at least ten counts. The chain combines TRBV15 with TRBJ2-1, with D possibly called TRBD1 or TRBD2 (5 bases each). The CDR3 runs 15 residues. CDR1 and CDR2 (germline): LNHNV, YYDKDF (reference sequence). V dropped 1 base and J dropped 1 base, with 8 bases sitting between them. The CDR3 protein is CATSRVGGSYNEQFF. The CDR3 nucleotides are TGTGCCACCAGCAGAGTTGGGGGTTCCTACAATGAGCAGTTCTTC.

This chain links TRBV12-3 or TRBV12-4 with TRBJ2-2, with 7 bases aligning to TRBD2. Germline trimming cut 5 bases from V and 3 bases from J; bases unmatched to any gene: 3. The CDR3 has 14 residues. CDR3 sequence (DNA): TGTGCCAGCAGTAGCGGGACTCACACCGGGGAGCTGTTTTTT. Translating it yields CASSSGTHTGELFF.

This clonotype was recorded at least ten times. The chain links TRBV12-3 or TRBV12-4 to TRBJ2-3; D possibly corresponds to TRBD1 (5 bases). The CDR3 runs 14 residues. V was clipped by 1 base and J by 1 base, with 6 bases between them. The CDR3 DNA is TGTGCCAGCAGTTTAGGACAGCGCACAGATACGCAGTATTTT. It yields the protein CASSLGQRTDTQYF.

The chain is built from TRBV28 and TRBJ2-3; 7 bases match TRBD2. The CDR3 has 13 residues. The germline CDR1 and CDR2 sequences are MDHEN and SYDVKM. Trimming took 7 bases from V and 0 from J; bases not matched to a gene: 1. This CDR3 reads CASTAGSTDTQYF. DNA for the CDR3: TGTGCCAGCACAGCGGGAAGCACAGATACGCAGTATTTT.

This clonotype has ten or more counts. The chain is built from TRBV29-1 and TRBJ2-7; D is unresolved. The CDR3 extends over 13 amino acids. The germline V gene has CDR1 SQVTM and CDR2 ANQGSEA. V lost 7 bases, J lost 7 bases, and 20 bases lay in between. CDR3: CSGLGLKGFEQYF. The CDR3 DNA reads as TGCAGCGGCCTCGGCCTCAAAGGGTTTGAGCAGTACTTC.